A selection of T cell receptor beta chains follows, all from one sample in a study of T cell responses to AZD1222 COVID-19 vaccine. Method: immunoSEQ multiplex PCR; TCRdb's copy keeps in-frame clones and lacks some. This table holds 120,000 or so clones, 90% found once. The specimen comprised peripheral blood, sampled on day 0 of AZD1222 vaccination. The source of these receptors is an adult in good health. The CDR3 runs from the conserved cysteine through the conserved F or W. D genes are given only for firm matches. Only some rows state a clone size, as once, few, many or a class for expanded clones.

J gene: TRBJ2-1
V gene: TRBV5-1
D gene: TRBD2
clone size: -
CDR3 protein: CASSWNPAGANEQFF
CDR3 DNA: TGCGCCAGCAGCTGGAATCCAGCGGGGGCCAATGAGCAGTTCTTC

J gene: TRBJ1-1
V gene: TRBV10-3
D gene: -
clone size: -
CDR3 protein: CAISAGFQGAFF
CDR3 DNA: TGTGCCATCAGTGCTGGGTTCCAAGGGGCTTTCTTT

J gene: TRBJ2-2
V gene: TRBV4-1
D gene: TRBD2
clone size: -
CDR3 protein: CASSQLADGELFF
CDR3 DNA: TGCGCCAGCAGCCAACTAGCGGACGGGGAGCTGTTTTTT

J gene: TRBJ2-7
V gene: TRBV27
D gene: TRBD1
clone size: -
CDR3 protein: CASSLSNGQGFYEQYF
CDR3 DNA: TGTGCCAGCAGTTTATCCAACGGACAGGGCTTCTACGAGCAGTACTTC

J gene: TRBJ2-2
V gene: TRBV3-1/TRBV3-2
D gene: TRBD2
clone size: -
CDR3 protein: CASSQRGLASIAGELFF
CDR3 DNA: TGTGCCAGCAGCCAACGGGGACTAGCGAGTATCGCCGGGGAGCTGTTTTTT

J gene: TRBJ2-1
V gene: TRBV19
D gene: TRBD2
clone size: -
CDR3 protein: CASNLGLAGDNEQFF
CDR3 DNA: TGTGCCAGTAACCTGGGACTAGCGGGAGACAATGAGCAGTTCTTC

J gene: TRBJ1-1
V gene: TRBV9
D gene: -
clone size: once
CDR3 protein: CASSETPRGTEAFF
CDR3 DNA: TGTGCCAGCAGCGAGACACCCCGAGGGACTGAAGCTTTCTTT

J gene: TRBJ2-7
V gene: TRBV6-2/TRBV6-3
D gene: -
clone size: -
CDR3 protein: CASSHGSVGYF
CDR3 DNA: TGTGCCAGCAGTCACGGGTCTGTCGGGTACTTC

J gene: TRBJ1-1
V gene: TRBV6-5
D gene: TRBD1
clone size: once
CDR3 protein: CASRRQGGGNTEAFF
CDR3 DNA: TGTGCCAGCAGGCGACAGGGTGGAGGGAACACTGAAGCTTTCTTT

J gene: TRBJ2-7
V gene: TRBV2
D gene: TRBD2
clone size: -
CDR3 protein: CASTLLAGGPYEQYF
CDR3 DNA: TGTGCCAGCACCTTACTAGCGGGAGGCCCCTACGAGCAGTACTTC

J gene: TRBJ1-5
V gene: TRBV28
D gene: -
clone size: few
CDR3 protein: CASSFSGLASYSNQPQHF
CDR3 DNA: TGTGCCAGCAGTTTCTCAGGGTTGGCTAGCTATAGCAATCAGCCCCAGCATTTT

J gene: TRBJ2-3
V gene: TRBV4-1
D gene: -
clone size: -
CDR3 protein: CASSQERLADTQYF
CDR3 DNA: TGCGCCAGCAGCCAAGAGCGGCTCGCAGATACGCAGTATTTT

J gene: TRBJ2-7
V gene: TRBV7-9
D gene: TRBD1
clone size: -
CDR3 protein: CASSSPGQAFYEQYF
CDR3 DNA: TGTGCCAGCAGTTCCCCGGGACAGGCGTTCTACGAGCAGTACTTC

J gene: TRBJ2-7
V gene: TRBV9
D gene: -
clone size: once
CDR3 protein: CASSVGTNYEQYF
CDR3 DNA: TGTGCCAGCAGCGTAGGGACAAACTACGAGCAGTACTTC

J gene: TRBJ2-5
V gene: TRBV7-2
D gene: -
clone size: -
CDR3 protein: CASSPPWASETQYF
CDR3 DNA: TGTGCCAGCAGCCCCCCTTGGGCCTCGGAGACCCAGTACTTC

J gene: TRBJ1-4
V gene: TRBV18
D gene: -
clone size: -
CDR3 protein: CASSPGRSNEKLFF
CDR3 DNA: TGTGCCAGCTCTCCGGGACGCAGTAATGAAAAACTGTTTTTT

J gene: TRBJ2-2
V gene: TRBV28
D gene: -
clone size: once
CDR3 protein: CASRLSRELFF
CDR3 DNA: TGTGCCAGCAGGCTATCTAGGGAGCTGTTTTTT

J gene: TRBJ2-3
V gene: TRBV19
D gene: -
clone size: -
CDR3 protein: CASSMLEGDTQYF
CDR3 DNA: TGTGCCAGTAGTATGTTGGAGGGAGATACGCAGTATTTT

J gene: TRBJ2-7
V gene: TRBV5-5
D gene: -
clone size: once
CDR3 protein: CASSLVRGHEQYF
CDR3 DNA: TGTGCCAGCAGCTTAGTAAGGGGCCACGAGCAGTACTTC

J gene: TRBJ2-2
V gene: TRBV29-1
D gene: -
clone size: -
CDR3 protein: CSVRTPITPKNTGELFF
CDR3 DNA: TGCAGCGTCCGTACCCCGATCACTCCTAAGAACACCGGGGAGCTGTTTTTT

J gene: TRBJ1-2
V gene: TRBV23-1
D gene: -
clone size: -
CDR3 protein: CASGNSTYGYTF
CDR3 DNA: TGCGCCAGCGGTAATTCAACCTATGGCTACACCTTC

J gene: TRBJ1-1
V gene: TRBV28
D gene: -
clone size: -
CDR3 protein: CASSPHRKNTEAFF
CDR3 DNA: TGTGCCAGCAGCCCACACCGGAAGAACACTGAAGCTTTCTTT

J gene: TRBJ1-6
V gene: TRBV11-2
D gene: TRBD1
clone size: -
CDR3 protein: CASSAGQLNSPLHF
CDR3 DNA: TGTGCCAGCAGCGCGGGACAGCTTAATTCACCCCTCCACTTT